Listed below are T cell receptor beta chains from one sample, sequenced in a study of blood T cell repertoires in COVID-19. Sequencing used immunoSEQ multiplex PCR; TCRdb keeps in-frame clones, though not all of them. Of some 150,000 clones in the sample, roughly three quarters were seen once. The sequencing input was peripheral blood. The receptors here all came from a man in his fifties or sixties with active or convalescent COVID-19. Both conserved end residues are part of each CDR3. The D gene is left open where the match is weak. The listing skips clone size in some rows; elsewhere it reads once, few, many or a size class.

J: TRBJ1-2; V: TRBV7-5; size: -; D: -; CDR3: CVRGGHSYGYTF; DNA: TGTGTCAGGGGCGGACACAGCTATGGCTACACCTTC
J: TRBJ1-3; V: TRBV5-1; size: -; D: TRBD1; CDR3: CASSLSGQGRNTIYF; DNA: TGCGCCAGCAGCTTATCGGGACAGGGAAGAAACACCATATATTTT
J: TRBJ2-5; V: TRBV20-1; size: -; D: -; CDR3: CSARRETQYF; DNA: TGCAGTGCTAGACGTGAGACCCAGTACTTC
J: TRBJ1-1; V: TRBV6-4; size: -; D: -; CDR3: CASSDAGGAMNTEAFF; DNA: TGTGCCAGCAGTGACGCCGGTGGGGCAATGAACACTGAAGCTTTCTTT
J: TRBJ2-7; V: TRBV14; size: -; D: -; CDR3: CASSSIQASSYEQYF; DNA: TGTGCCAGCAGCTCAATCCAGGCCTCCTCCTACGAGCAGTACTTC
J: TRBJ1-1; V: TRBV6-5; size: few; D: -; CDR3: CASSPRESNTEAFF; DNA: TGTGCCAGCAGCCCCCGGGAGTCGAACACTGAAGCTTTCTTT
J: TRBJ2-5; V: TRBV2; size: -; D: TRBD2; CDR3: CASSWTSGRETQYF; DNA: TGTGCCAGCAGCTGGACTAGCGGTAGAGAGACCCAGTACTTC
J: TRBJ1-2; V: TRBV30; size: -; D: -; CDR3: CAWSQGGIGGYTF; DNA: TGTGCCTGGAGTCAAGGGGGAATAGGTGGCTACACCTTC
J: TRBJ2-1; V: TRBV29-1; size: few; D: TRBD1; CDR3: CSVRTGGGYNEQFF; DNA: TGCAGCGTTCGGACAGGGGGCGGCTACAATGAGCAGTTCTTC
J: TRBJ1-3; V: TRBV29-1; size: -; D: -; CDR3: CSVEIWPGNTIYF; DNA: TGCAGCGTTGAAATATGGCCTGGAAACACCATATATTTT
J: TRBJ2-7; V: TRBV7-2; size: once; D: TRBD1; CDR3: CASSLVLGQGRLLYEQYF; DNA: TGTGCCAGCAGCTTAGTTTTGGGACAGGGGAGGTTGCTTTACGAGCAGTACTTC
J: TRBJ1-3; V: TRBV5-1; size: -; D: -; CDR3: CASSLVSGPSSGNTIYF; DNA: TGCGCCAGCAGCTTGGTCTCAGGGCCCAGCTCTGGAAACACCATATATTTT
J: TRBJ2-5; V: TRBV7-2; size: -; D: -; CDR3: CASSSQRPGWETQYF; DNA: TGTGCCAGCAGCTCCCAGCGTCCCGGATGGGAGACCCAGTACTTC
J: TRBJ2-7; V: TRBV28; size: few; D: TRBD1; CDR3: CASRGGTGRYEQYF; DNA: TGTGCCAGCAGGGGCGGGACAGGGCGCTACGAGCAGTACTTC
J: TRBJ2-2; V: TRBV3-1/TRBV3-2; size: -; D: TRBD2; CDR3: CASSQGFAGGGTGELFF; DNA: TGTGCCAGCAGCCAAGGATTCGCGGGAGGGGGGACCGGGGAGCTGTTTTTT
J: TRBJ2-3; V: TRBV24-1; size: -; D: TRBD2; CDR3: CATSGGSGGTDTQYF; DNA: TGTGCCACCAGTGGCGGTAGCGGGGGCACAGATACGCAGTATTTT
J: TRBJ2-2; V: TRBV19; size: -; D: TRBD1; CDR3: CASSVSGGHTGELFF; DNA: TGTGCCAGTAGTGTGTCAGGGGGACACACCGGGGAGCTGTTTTTT
J: TRBJ2-2; V: TRBV7-8; size: -; D: TRBD2; CDR3: CASSPTSGATGELFF; DNA: TGTGCCAGCAGCCCCACTAGCGGCGCCACCGGGGAGCTGTTTTTT
J: TRBJ2-7; V: TRBV3-1/TRBV3-2; size: -; D: -; CDR3: CASSQETAPYEQYF; DNA: TGTGCCAGCAGCCAAGAGACAGCGCCCTACGAGCAGTACTTC
J: TRBJ2-7; V: TRBV19; size: -; D: -; CDR3: CASSIPGTSLYEQYF; DNA: TGTGCCAGTAGTATCCCCGGGACTTCTCTCTACGAGCAGTACTTC
J: TRBJ2-3; V: TRBV6-5; size: -; D: TRBD1; CDR3: CASNRGADTQYF; DNA: TGTGCCAGCAACAGGGGGGCGGATACGCAGTATTTT
J: TRBJ2-2; V: TRBV29-1; size: -; D: -; CDR3: CSVAPRLGELFF; DNA: TGCAGCGTTGCCCCTAGGTTGGGGGAGCTGTTTTTT
J: TRBJ2-5; V: TRBV11-3; size: -; D: TRBD2; CDR3: CASSLTPPLAGVETQYF; DNA: TGTGCCAGCAGCTTAACCCCCCCACTAGCGGGTGTCGAGACCCAGTACTTC
J: TRBJ2-3; V: TRBV19; size: once; D: TRBD2; CDR3: CASTPIRGGDTQYF; DNA: TGTGCCAGTACCCCGATTCGGGGGGGAGATACGCAGTATTTT
J: TRBJ2-1; V: TRBV12-3/TRBV12-4; size: -; D: -; CDR3: CATGGSYNEQFF; DNA: TGTGCCACCGGGGGCTCCTACAATGAGCAGTTCTTC
J: TRBJ1-4; V: TRBV5-1; size: -; D: -; CDR3: CASSLVGAREKLFF; DNA: TGCGCCAGCAGCTTGGTCGGAGCGAGGGAAAAACTGTTTTTT
J: TRBJ1-5; V: TRBV12-3/TRBV12-4; size: -; D: -; CDR3: CASSPQGFQPQHF; DNA: TGTGCCAGCAGTCCACAGGGATTTCAGCCCCAGCATTTT
J: TRBJ1-1; V: TRBV10-3; size: -; D: TRBD1; CDR3: CAIMRTGNTEAFF; DNA: TGTGCCATCATGAGGACAGGGAACACTGAAGCTTTCTTT
J: TRBJ1-5; V: TRBV4-1; size: many; D: -; CDR3: CASSQEVVAGYSNQPQHF; DNA: TGCGCCAGCAGCCAAGAGGTCGTGGCGGGTTATAGCAATCAGCCCCAGCATTTT
J: TRBJ1-6; V: TRBV19; size: -; D: -; CDR3: CASSMVPGFYNSPLHF; DNA: TGTGCCAGTAGTATGGTGCCGGGGTTCTATAATTCACCCCTCCACTTT
J: TRBJ2-7; V: TRBV5-1; size: few; D: TRBD1; CDR3: CASSPRQGGGEQYF; DNA: TGCGCCAGCAGCCCCCGACAGGGGGGGGGTGAGCAGTACTTC
J: TRBJ2-1; V: TRBV29-1; size: -; D: TRBD2; CDR3: CSVFGTSGTYNEQFF; DNA: TGCAGCGTGTTCGGGACTAGCGGGACCTACAATGAGCAGTTCTTC
J: TRBJ2-7; V: TRBV28; size: once; D: -; CDR3: CASSGHSASYEQYF; DNA: TGTGCCAGCAGTGGCCATAGCGCCTCCTACGAGCAGTACTTC
J: TRBJ2-5; V: TRBV11-1; size: -; D: TRBD1; CDR3: CASSPRDRQETQYF; DNA: TGTGCCAGCAGCCCCCGGGACAGACAAGAGACCCAGTACTTC
J: TRBJ2-7; V: TRBV5-6; size: -; D: -; CDR3: CASSLAEREQYF; DNA: TGTGCCAGCAGCTTGGCCGAGAGAGAGCAGTACTTC
J: TRBJ1-2; V: TRBV5-1; size: -; D: TRBD1; CDR3: CASSLAALGQGADGYTF; DNA: TGCGCCAGCAGCTTGGCAGCCCTCGGACAGGGGGCGGATGGCTACACCTTC